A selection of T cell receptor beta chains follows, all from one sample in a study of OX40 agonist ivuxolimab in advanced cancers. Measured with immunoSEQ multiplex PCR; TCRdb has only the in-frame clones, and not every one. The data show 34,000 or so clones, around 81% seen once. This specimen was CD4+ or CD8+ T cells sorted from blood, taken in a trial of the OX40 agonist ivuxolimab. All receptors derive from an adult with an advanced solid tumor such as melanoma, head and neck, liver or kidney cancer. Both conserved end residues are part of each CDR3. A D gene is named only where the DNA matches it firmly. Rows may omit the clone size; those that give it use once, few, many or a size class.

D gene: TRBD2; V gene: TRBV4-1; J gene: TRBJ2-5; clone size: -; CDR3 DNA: TGCGCCAGCAGCCAACGTAGCGGGGGGCGACAAGAGACCCAGTACTTC; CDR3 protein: CASSQRSGGRQETQYF
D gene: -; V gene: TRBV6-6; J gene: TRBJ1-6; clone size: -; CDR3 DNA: TGTGCCAGCAGTCCCCCTGGGGGGAGGAATTCACCCCTCCACTTT; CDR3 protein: CASSPPGGRNSPLHF
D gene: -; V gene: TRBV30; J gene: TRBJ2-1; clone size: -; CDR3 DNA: TGTGCCTGGAGTGTCCTCCATGAGCAGTTCTTC; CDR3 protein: CAWSVLHEQFF
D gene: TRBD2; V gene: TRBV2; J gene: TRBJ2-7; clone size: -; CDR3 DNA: TGTGCCAGCAGAGAAAGGACTAGCGGGATCGACGAGCAGTACTTC; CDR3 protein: CASRERTSGIDEQYF
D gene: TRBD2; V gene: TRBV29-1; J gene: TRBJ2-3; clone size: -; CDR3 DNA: TGCAGCGGCGGCGGGGGGGCAAGAGATACGCAGTATTTT; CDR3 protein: CSGGGGARDTQYF
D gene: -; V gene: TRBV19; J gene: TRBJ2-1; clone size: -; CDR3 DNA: TGTGCCAGTAACAACCCCTGGGGGCAGTACAATGAGCAGTTCTTC; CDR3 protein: CASNNPWGQYNEQFF
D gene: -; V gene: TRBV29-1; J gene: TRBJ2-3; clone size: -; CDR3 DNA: TGCAGCGTTGACGGGGATTCAGATACGCAGTATTTT; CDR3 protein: CSVDGDSDTQYF
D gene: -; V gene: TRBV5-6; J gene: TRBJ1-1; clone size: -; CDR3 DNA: TGTGCCAGCAGCCATAAACCAGACAAGAACACTGAAGCTTTCTTT; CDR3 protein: CASSHKPDKNTEAFF
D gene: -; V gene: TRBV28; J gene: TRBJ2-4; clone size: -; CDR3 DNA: TGTGCCAGCAGTTTAGAGGGGCGGGACATTCAGTACTTC; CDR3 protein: CASSLEGRDIQYF
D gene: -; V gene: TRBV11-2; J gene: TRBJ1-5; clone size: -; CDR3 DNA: TGTGCCAGCAGCTTAGAGAGACATCAGCCCCAGCATTTT; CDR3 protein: CASSLERHQPQHF
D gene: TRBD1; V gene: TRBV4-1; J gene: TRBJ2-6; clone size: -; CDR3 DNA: TGCGCCAGCAGCCAGGGACAGGACACCTCTGGGGCCAACGTCCTGACTTTC; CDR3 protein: CASSQGQDTSGANVLTF
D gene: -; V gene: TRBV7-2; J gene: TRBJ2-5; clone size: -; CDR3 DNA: TGTGCCAGCAGCTTAGACTGGGGGCAAGAGACCCAGTACTTC; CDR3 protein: CASSLDWGQETQYF
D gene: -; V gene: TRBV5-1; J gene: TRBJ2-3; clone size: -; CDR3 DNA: TGCGCCAGCAGCTCTCTGGACTATTTTAGCACAGATACGCAGTATTTT; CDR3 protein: CASSSLDYFSTDTQYF
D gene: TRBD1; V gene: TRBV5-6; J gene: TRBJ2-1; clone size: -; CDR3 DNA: TGTGCCAGCAGCTTATGGACAGGGGTGCATGAGCAGTTCTTC; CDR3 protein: CASSLWTGVHEQFF
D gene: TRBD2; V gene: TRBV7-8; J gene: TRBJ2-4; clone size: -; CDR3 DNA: TGTGCCAGCAGCTTAGATCCCGCAGCGGGGGAAAACATTCAGTACTTC; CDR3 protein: CASSLDPAAGENIQYF
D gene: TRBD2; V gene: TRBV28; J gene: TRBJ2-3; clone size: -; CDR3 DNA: TGTGCCAGCAGTTTCTCCTCCGGGACTAGGGGGGAGGATACGCAGTATTTT; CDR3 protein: CASSFSSGTRGEDTQYF
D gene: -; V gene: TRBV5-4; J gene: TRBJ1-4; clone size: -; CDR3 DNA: TGTGCCAGCAGCCCCCCTGGGGGTAATGAAAAACTGTTTTTT; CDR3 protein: CASSPPGGNEKLFF
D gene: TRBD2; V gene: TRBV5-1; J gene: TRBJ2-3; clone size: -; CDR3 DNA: TGCGCCAGCAGCGGGGGACTAGCGGGGCACACAGATACGCAGTATTTT; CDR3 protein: CASSGGLAGHTDTQYF
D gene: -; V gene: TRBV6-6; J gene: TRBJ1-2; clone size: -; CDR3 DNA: TGTGCCAGTTCTTACAGGGAGAACTATGGCTACACCTTC; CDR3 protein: CASSYRENYGYTF
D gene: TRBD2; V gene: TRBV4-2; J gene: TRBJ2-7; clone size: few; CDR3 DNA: TGTGCCAGCAGCCAAGAGGCCGGGACTAGCGGGAGGGCCTTCTACGAGCAGTACTTC; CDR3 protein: CASSQEAGTSGRAFYEQYF
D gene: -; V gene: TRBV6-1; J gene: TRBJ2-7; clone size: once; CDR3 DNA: TGTGCCACCTGGACTCCCGGCTACGAGCAGTACTTC; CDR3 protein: CATWTPGYEQYF
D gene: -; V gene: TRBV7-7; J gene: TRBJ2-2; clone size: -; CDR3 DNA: TGTGCCAGCAGCTTAGACCGCGGCGACACCGGGGAGCTGTTTTTT; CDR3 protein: CASSLDRGDTGELFF
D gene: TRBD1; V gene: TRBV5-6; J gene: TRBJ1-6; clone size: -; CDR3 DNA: TGTGCCAGCAGCCGAAGCGGACAGGTTAATTCACCCCTCCACTTT; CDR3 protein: CASSRSGQVNSPLHF
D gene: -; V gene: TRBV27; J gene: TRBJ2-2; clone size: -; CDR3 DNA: TGTGCCAGCAGTCCCACTGGAGCGCCCGCGGACACCGGGGAGCTGTTTTTT; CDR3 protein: CASSPTGAPADTGELFF
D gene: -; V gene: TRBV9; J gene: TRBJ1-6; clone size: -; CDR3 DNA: TGTGCCAGCAGCGTAGCGGGAACCTATAATTCACCCCTCCACTTT; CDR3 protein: CASSVAGTYNSPLHF
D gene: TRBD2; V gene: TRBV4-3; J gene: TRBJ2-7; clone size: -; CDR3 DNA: TGCGCCAGCAGCCCAGGACTAGACGCTTTCTACGAGCAGTACTTC; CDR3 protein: CASSPGLDAFYEQYF
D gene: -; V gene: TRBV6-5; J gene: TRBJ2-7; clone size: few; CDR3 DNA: TGTGCCAGCAAAGTTAGCCCTTGGGACGAGCAGTACTTC; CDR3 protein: CASKVSPWDEQYF
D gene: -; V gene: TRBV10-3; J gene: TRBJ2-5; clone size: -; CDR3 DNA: TGTGCCTCAAGTCTGGGGGCAAGAGGAGAGACCCAGTACTTC; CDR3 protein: CASSLGARGETQYF
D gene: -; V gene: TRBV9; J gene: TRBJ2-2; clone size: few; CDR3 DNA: TGTGCCAGCAGCGTAGGACAGTACACCGGGGAGCTGTTTTTT; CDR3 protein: CASSVGQYTGELFF
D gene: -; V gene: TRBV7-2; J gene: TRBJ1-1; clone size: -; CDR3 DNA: TGTGCCAGCAGCCCGGCCAGTGAAGCTTTCTTT; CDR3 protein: CASSPASEAFF
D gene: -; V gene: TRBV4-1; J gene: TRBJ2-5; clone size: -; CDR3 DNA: TGCGCCAGCAGCCAGCCAGGGCAAGAGACCCAGTACTTC; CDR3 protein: CASSQPGQETQYF
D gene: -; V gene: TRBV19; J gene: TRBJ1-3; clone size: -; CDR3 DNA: TGTGCCAGTAGTATAGTAGGGTCGACGAGCTCTGGAAACACCATATATTTT; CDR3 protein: CASSIVGSTSSGNTIYF
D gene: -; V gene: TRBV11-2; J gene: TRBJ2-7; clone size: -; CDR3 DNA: TGTGCCAGCAGCTTGTCAGGGGGGACCCGCTACGAGCAGTACTTC; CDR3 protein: CASSLSGGTRYEQYF
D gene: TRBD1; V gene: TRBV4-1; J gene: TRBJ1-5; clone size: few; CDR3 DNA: TGCGCCAGCAGCCAAGATTCCAGGGGGCATCAGCCCCAGCATTTT; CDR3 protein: CASSQDSRGHQPQHF
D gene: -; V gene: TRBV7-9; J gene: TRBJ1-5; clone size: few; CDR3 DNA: TGTGCCAGCAGCTTACCGCAGGTCAATCAGCCCCAGCATTTT; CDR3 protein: CASSLPQVNQPQHF
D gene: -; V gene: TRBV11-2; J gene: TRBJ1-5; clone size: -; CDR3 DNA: TGTGCCAGCAGCCAAAACAGGGATCAGCCCCAGCATTTT; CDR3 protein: CASSQNRDQPQHF
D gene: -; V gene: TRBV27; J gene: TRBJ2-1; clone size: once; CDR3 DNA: TGTGCCAGCAGTTTATGGGGGCAGGATGAGCAGTTCTTC; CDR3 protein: CASSLWGQDEQFF
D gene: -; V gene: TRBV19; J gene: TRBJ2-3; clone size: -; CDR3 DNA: TGTGCCAGTAGTATGTGGCAGGGAGGAGCAGATACGCAGTATTTT; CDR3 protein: CASSMWQGGADTQYF
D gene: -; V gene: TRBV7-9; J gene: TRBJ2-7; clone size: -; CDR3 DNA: TGTGCCAGCAGCTCTTACAGAGACGAGCAGTACTTC; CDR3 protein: CASSSYRDEQYF
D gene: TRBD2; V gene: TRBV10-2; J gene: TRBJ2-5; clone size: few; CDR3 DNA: TGCGCCAGCAGTTCTCAGCGGGAGGGCCCCGAGACCCAGTACTTC; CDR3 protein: CASSSQREGPETQYF
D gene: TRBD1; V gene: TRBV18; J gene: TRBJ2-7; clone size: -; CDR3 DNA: TGTGCCAGCTCACCACGACAGGGAAGTAACTACGAGCAGTACTTC; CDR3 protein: CASSPRQGSNYEQYF
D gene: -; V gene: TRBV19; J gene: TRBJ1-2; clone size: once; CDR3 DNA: TGTGCCAGTAGTATACTGGGGACGGAGGGAGGCGGCTACACCTTC; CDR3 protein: CASSILGTEGGGYTF
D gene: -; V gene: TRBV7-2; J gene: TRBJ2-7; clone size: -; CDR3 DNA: TGTGCCAGCAGCCTAGGGGCCGTAACTACGTACGAGCAGTACTTC; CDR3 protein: CASSLGAVTTYEQYF
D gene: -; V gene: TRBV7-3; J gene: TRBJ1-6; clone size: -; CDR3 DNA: TGTGCCAGCAGCGTGGGCCTAGGGTCGAATTCACCCCTCCACTTT; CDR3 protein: CASSVGLGSNSPLHF
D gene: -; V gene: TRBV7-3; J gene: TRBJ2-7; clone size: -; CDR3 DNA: TGTGCCAGCAGCTTAGGTGGACAGTCCGAGGGCGAGCAGTACTTC; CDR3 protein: CASSLGGQSEGEQYF
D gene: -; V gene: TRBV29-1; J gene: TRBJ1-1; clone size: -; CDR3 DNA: TGCAGCGTTGAAAGGTCGAACTTGAACACTGAAGCTTTCTTT; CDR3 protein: CSVERSNLNTEAFF
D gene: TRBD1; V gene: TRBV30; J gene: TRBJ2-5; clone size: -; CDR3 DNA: TGTGCCTGGAGGGGACAGGGGCGGCAGTACTTC; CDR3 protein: CAWRGQGRQYF
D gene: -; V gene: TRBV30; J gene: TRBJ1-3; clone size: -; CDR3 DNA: TGTGCCTACTCAAGAGGGAACTCTGGAAACACCATATATTTT; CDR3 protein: CAYSRGNSGNTIYF
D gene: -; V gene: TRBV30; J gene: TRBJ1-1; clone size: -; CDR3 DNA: TGTGCCTGGAGTATCTCGAACACTGAAGCTTTCTTT; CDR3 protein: CAWSISNTEAFF
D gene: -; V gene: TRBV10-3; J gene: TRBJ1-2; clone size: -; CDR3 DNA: TGTGCCATCAATCTCGGACAGCGTAACTATGGCTACACCTTC; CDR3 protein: CAINLGQRNYGYTF
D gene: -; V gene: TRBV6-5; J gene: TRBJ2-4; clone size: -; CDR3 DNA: TGTGCCAGCAGTTACTCGAAGACGGGAGTCGGAAACATTCAGTACTTC; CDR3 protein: CASSYSKTGVGNIQYF
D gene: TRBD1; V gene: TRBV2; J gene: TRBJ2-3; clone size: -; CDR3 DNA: TGTGCCAGCAGTGAGACCCCTGTACAGGGGGCGACGCAGTATTTT; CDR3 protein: CASSETPVQGATQYF
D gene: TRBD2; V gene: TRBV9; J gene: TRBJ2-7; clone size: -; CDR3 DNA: TGTGCCAGCAGCGTAGCGGGAGGCTACACTTCCTACGAGCAGTACTTC; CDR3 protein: CASSVAGGYTSYEQYF
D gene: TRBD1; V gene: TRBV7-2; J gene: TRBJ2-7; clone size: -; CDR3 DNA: TGTGCCAGCAGCTCCCGACCGGGACAGGGGGCATCCGAGCAGTACTTC; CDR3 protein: CASSSRPGQGASEQYF
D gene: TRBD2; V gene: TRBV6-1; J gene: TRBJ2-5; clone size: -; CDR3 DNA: TGTGCCAGCAGTGAAGCGCGGACTAGCGGCCAAGAGACCCAGTACTTC; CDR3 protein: CASSEARTSGQETQYF